The next 6 T cell receptor beta chains were all read from a single sample in a study of shared clonotypes between healthy human individuals. Using immunoSEQ multiplex PCR, the repertoire was profiled, and TCRdb retains in-frame clones only, with some absent. Of just over 2,000,000 clones in the sample, over 85% are singletons; the top ten hold about 0.13%. The sequenced sample was naive CD4+ T cells sorted from blood. As to subset: CD45RA+ positively selected. These receptor sequences come from a man aged 18-30 years in good health.

This sequence joins TRBV2 and TRBJ2-3, with D perhaps matching TRBD2 (6 bases). The germline CDR1 and CDR2 sequences are SNHLY and FYNNEI. The V end lost 7 bases, the J end lost 7 bases, and 9 bases lay between the germline ends. The CDR3 is 11 amino acids. DNA for the CDR3: TGTGCCAGCAATGGGAGGAATACGCAGTATTTT. Residues: CASNGRNTQYF.

V and J are TRBV6-4 and TRBJ2-3; 9 bases fit TRBD2. CDR1 MRHNA and CDR2 SNTAGT come from the germline V gene. The CDR3 has 16 amino acids. The V gene end was trimmed by 6 bases and the J gene end by 3 bases; junction bases not matched to a gene: 10. Here the CDR3 reads CASSPSAGGPTDTQYF. CDR3 DNA sequence: TGTGCCAGCAGCCCCTCCGCGGGAGGGCCTACAGATACGCAGTATTTT.

The rearrangement links TRBV6-5 to TRBJ2-2; 9 nucleotides agree with TRBD2. The CDR3 sequence is 15 residues long. Germline values: CDR1 MNHEY, CDR2 SVGAGI. Trimming took 8 bases from V and 6 from J; bases not matched to a gene: 10. In DNA form, the CDR3 reads TGTGCCAGCGGAAGGGGCGGGAGGGCGGCCGGGGAGCTGTTTTTT. Translated, it gives CASGRGGRAAGELFF.

The CDR3 is CASSQDTGGRTDTQYF. The CDR3 DNA reads as TGCGCCAGCAGCCAAGATACGGGAGGACGCACAGATACGCAGTATTTT. This rearrangement joins TRBV4-1 to TRBJ2-3; the match to TRBD2 covers 7 bases. The CDR3 spans 16 residues. V lost 0 bases to trimming and J lost 1 base; unmatched junction nucleotides: 4. Per germline, CDR1 MGHRA and CDR2 YSYEKL.

The chain has TRBV5-1 and TRBJ2-7, with a weak D call TRBD2 (6 bases). The CDR3 runs to 15 residues. V dropped 4 bases and J dropped 5 bases, with 19 bases sitting between them. Germline CDR1 reads SGHRS; CDR2 reads YFSETQ. The CDR3 sequence is CASSPTSGATHEQYF. The CDR3 DNA is TGCGCCAGCAGCCCGACGTCGGGAGCAACCCACGAGCAGTACTTC.

The V and J genes are TRBV6-5 and TRBJ1-1, with TRBD1 identical over 9 bases. J was trimmed by 4 bases and V by 6 bases; bases with no gene match: 3. CDR1 and CDR2 (germline): MNHEY, SVGAGI. The CDR3 is made up of 13 amino acids. In DNA, the CDR3 is TGTGCCAGCAGAACGACAGGGGGCACTGAAGCTTTCTTT. Residues: CASRTTGGTEAFF.